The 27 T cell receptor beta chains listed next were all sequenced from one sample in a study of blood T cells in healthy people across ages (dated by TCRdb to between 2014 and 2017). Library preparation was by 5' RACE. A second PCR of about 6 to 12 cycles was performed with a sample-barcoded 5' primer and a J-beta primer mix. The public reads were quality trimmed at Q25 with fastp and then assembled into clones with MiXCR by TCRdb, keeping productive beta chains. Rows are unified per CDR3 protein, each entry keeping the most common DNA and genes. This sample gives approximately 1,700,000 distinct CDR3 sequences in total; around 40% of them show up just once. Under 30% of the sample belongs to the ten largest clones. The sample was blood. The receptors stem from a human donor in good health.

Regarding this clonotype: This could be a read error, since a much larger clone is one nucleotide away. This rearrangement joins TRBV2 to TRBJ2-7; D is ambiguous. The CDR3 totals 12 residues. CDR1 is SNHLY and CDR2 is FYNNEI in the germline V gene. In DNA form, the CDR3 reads TGTGCCGGCAGTAATGGGATCTACGAGCAGTACTTC. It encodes CAGSNGIYEQYF.

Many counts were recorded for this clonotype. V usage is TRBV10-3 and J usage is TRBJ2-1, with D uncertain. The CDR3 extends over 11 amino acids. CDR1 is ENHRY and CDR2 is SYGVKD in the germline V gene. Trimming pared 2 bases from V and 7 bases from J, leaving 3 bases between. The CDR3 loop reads CAISEGNEQFF. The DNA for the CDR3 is TGTGCCATCAGTGAGGGAAATGAGCAGTTCTTC.

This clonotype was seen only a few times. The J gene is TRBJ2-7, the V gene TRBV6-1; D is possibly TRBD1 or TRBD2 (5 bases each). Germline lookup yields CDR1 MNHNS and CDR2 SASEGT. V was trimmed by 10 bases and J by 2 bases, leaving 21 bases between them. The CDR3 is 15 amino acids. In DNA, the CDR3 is TGTGCCACCTTAACCCGGGACCGAGCGACCTACGAGCAGTACTTC. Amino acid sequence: CATLTRDRATYEQYF.

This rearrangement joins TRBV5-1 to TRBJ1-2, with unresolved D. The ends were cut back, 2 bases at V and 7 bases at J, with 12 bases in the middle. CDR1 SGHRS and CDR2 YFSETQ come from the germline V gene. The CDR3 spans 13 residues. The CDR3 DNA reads TGCGCCAGCAGCTTCAGGCGGGATGGTGGCTACACCTTC. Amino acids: CASSFRRDGGYTF. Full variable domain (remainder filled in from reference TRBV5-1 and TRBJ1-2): KAGVTQTPRYLIKTRGQQVTLSCSPISGHRSVSWYQQTPGQGLQFLFEYFSETQRNKGNFPGRFSGRQFSNSRSEMNVSTLELGDSALYLCASSFRRDGGYTFGSGTRLTVV.

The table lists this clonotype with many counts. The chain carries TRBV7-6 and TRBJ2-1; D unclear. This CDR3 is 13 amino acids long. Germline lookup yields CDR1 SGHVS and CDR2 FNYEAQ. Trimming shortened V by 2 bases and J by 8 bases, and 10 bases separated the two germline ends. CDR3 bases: TGTGCCAGCAGCTTAAGACTCTGGGATGAGCAGTTCTTC. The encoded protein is CASSLRLWDEQFF. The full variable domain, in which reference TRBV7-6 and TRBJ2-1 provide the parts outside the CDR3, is GAGVSQSPRYKVTKRGQDVALRCDPISGHVSLYWYRQALGQGPEFLTYFNYEAQQDKSGLPNDRFSAERPEGSISTLTIQRTEQRDSAMYRCASSLRLWDEQFFGPGTRLTVL.

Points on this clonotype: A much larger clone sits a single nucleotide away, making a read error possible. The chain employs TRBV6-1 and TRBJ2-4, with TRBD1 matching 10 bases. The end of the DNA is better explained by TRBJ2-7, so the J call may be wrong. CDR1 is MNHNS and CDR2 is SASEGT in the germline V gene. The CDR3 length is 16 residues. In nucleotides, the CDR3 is TGTGCCAGCAATGAAGATTCCGGGACAGGGGCCTACGAGCAGTACTTC. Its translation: CASNEDSGTGAYEQYF.

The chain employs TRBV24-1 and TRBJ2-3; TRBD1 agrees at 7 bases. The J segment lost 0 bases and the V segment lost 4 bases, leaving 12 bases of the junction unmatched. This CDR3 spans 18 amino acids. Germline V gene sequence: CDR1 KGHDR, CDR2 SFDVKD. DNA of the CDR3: TGTGCCACCAGTGACCAACACAACAGGGGACCTAGCACAGATACGCAGTATTTT. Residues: CATSDQHNRGPSTDTQYF.

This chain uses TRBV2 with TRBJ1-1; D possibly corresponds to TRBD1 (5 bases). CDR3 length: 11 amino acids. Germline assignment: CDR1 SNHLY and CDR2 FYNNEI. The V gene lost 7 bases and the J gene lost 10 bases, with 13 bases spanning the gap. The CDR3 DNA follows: TGTGCCAGCATTAGATTCCAGGGAGCTTTCTTT. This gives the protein CASIRFQGAFF.

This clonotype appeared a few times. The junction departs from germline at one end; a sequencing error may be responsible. CDR3 coding DNA: TGTGCCAGCAGCCAAGAACAGGGGACTTACTCTAACTATGGCGACACCTTC. Its translation is CASSQEQGTYSNYGDTF. The chain is built from TRBV3-1 and TRBJ1-2; 7 nucleotides line up with TRBD1. This CDR3 has 17 residues. CDR1 is LGHDT and CDR2 is YNNKEL in the germline V gene (reference sequence).

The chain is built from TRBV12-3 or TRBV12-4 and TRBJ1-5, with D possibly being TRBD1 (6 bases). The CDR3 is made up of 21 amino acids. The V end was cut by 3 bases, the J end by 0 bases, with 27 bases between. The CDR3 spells CASSFHFDPKSTGYSNQPQHF. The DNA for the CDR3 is TGTGCCAGCAGTTTTCATTTCGATCCAAAAAGTACAGGGTATAGCAATCAGCCCCAGCATTTT.

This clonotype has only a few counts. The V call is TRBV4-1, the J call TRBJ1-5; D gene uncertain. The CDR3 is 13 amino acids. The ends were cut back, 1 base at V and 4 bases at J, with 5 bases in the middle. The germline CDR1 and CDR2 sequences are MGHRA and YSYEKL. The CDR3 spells CASSQVQNQPQHF. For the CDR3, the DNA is TGCGCCAGCAGCCAAGTTCAGAATCAGCCCCAGCATTTT.

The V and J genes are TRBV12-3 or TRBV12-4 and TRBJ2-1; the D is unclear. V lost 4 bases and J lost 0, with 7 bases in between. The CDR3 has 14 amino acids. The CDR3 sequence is CASSYLLSYNEQFF. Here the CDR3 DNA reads TGTGCCAGCAGTTATCTCCTCTCCTACAATGAGCAGTTCTTC.

As DNA, the CDR3 is TGTGCCAGCAGCCCCAGGCTCTCTAGTTCTGAAGCTTTCTTT. This codes for CASSPRLSSSEAFF. The J gene is TRBJ1-1, the V gene TRBV12-3 or TRBV12-4; D not resolved. This CDR3 is built from 14 residues. The germline V and J ends were trimmed by 6 bases and 6 bases, with 17 bases remaining between them.

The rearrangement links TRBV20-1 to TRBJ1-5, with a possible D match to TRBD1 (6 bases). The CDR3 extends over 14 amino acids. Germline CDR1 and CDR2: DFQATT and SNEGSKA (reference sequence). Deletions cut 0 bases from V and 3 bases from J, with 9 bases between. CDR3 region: CSARDGTLNQPQHF. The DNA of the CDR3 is TGCAGTGCTAGAGACGGGACACTCAATCAGCCCCAGCATTTT.

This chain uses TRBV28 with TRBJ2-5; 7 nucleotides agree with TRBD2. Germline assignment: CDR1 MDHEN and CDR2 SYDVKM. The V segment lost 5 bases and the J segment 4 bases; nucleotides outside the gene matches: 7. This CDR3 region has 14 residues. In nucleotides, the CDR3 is TGTGCCAGCAGTAAGGGGAGGGCCATAGAGACCCAGTACTTC. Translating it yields CASSKGRAIETQYF.

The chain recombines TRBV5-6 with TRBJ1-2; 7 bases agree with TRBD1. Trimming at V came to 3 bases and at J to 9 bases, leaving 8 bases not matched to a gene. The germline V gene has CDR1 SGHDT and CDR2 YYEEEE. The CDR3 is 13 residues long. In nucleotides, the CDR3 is TGTGCCAGCAGCTGGGACAGATATGCCAGCTACACCTTC. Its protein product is CASSWDRYASYTF.

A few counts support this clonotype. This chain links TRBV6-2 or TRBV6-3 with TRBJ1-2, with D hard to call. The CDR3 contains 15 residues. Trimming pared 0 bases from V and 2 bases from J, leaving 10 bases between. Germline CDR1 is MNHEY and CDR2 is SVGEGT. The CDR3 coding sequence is TGTGCCAGCAGTTACTCGGTAAACACCAACTATGGCTACACCTTC. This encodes CASSYSVNTNYGYTF.

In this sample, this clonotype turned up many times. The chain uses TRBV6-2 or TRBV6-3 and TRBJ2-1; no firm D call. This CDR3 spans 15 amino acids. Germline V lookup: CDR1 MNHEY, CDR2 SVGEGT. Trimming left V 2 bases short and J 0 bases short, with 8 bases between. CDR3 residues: CASSYGQSSYNEQFF. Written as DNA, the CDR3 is TGTGCCAGCAGTTACGGCCAGAGCTCCTACAATGAGCAGTTCTTC.

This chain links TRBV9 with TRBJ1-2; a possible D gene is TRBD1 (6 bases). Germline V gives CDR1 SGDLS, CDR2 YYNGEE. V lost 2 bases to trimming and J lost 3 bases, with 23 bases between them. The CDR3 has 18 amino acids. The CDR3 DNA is TGTGCCAGCAGCGTCCACCAGGGGAACCCGGAGGAGGACTATGGCTACACCTTC. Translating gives CASSVHQGNPEEDYGYTF.

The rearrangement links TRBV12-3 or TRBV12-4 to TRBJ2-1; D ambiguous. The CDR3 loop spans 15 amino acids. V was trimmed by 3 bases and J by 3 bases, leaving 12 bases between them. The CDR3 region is CASSFVSLLYNEQFF. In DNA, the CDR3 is TGTGCCAGCAGTTTTGTGTCCCTTCTCTACAATGAGCAGTTCTTC.

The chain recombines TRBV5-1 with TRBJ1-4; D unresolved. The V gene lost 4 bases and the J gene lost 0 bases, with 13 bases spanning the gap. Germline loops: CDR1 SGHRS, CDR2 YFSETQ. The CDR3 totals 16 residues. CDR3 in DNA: TGCGCCAGCAGCAGAGACCCGGGGACAACTAATGAAAAACTGTTTTTT. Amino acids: CASSRDPGTTNEKLFF.

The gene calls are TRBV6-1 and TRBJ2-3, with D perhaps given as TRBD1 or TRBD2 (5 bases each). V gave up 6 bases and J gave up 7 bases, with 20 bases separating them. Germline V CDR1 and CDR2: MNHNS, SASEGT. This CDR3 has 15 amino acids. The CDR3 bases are TGTGCCAGCAGGGGGATGAGGGGTCGTACGAATACGCAGTATTTT. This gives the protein CASRGMRGRTNTQYF.

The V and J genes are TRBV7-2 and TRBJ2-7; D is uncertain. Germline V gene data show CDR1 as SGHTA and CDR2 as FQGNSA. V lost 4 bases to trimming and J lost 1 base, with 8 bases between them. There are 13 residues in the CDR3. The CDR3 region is CASSSFSSYEQYF. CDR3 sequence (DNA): TGTGCCAGCAGCTCCTTTTCTTCCTACGAGCAGTACTTC. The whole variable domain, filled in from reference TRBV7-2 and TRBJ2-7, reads GAGVSQSPSNKVTEKGKDVELRCDPISGHTALYWYRQSLGQGLEFLIYFQGNSAPDKSGLPSDRFSAERTGGSVSTLTIQRTQQEDSAVYLCASSSFSSYEQYFGPGTRLTVT.

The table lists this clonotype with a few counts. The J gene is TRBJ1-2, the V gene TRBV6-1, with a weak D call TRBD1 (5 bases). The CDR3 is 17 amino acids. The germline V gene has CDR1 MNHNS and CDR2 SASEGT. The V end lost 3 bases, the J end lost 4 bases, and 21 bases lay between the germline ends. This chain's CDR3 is CASSESLGTYLPYGYTF. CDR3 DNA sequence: TGTGCCAGCAGTGAGTCGCTAGGGACCTACCTACCCTATGGCTACACCTTC.

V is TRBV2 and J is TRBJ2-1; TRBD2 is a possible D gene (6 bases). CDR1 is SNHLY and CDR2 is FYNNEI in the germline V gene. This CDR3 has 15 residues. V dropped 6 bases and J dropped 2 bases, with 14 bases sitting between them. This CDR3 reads CASRTQGLTYNEQFF. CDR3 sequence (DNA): TGTGCCAGCAGGACCCAGGGACTGACCTACAATGAGCAGTTCTTC.

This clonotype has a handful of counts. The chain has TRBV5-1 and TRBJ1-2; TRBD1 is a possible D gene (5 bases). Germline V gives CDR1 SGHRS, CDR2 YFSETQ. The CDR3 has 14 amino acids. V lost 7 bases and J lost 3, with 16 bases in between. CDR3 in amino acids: CASGTQGGDYGYTF. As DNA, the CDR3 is TGCGCCAGCGGGACGCAGGGAGGCGACTATGGCTACACCTTC.

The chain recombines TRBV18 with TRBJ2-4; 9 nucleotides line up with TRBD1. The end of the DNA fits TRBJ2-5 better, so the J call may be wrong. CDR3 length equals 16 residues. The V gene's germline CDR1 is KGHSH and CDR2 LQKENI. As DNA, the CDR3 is TGTGCCAGCTCACTCCCCGGGACAGGGAAACAAGAGACCCAGTACTTC. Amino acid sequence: CASSLPGTGKQETQYF.